What follows are 8 T cell receptor beta chains derived from one specimen sequenced in a study of cytomegalovirus exposure and HLA in healthy donors. PCR involved 60 Vbeta and 13 Jbeta primers. Sequencing used immunoSEQ multiplex PCR; TCRdb keeps in-frame clones, though not all of them. The repertoire holds some 93,000 clones, with approximately 68% as singletons. Sequenced material: PBMCs. Receptor source: a boy younger than 18 in good health and CMV-seropositive.

The count of this clone is one. The chain has TRBV7-2 and TRBJ1-2; maybe TRBD1 (5 bases). The CDR3 runs 15 residues. The germline gives CDR1 SGHTA, CDR2 FQGNSA. Trimming took 1 base from V and 4 from J, leaving 13 bases between them. This CDR3 is CASSLGRGTGYGYTF. In DNA form, the CDR3 reads TGTGCCAGCAGCTTAGGTCGGGGGACGGGCTATGGCTACACCTTC.

This chain connects TRBV4-1 to TRBJ2-7, with 9 nucleotides matching TRBD1. Germline CDR1 and CDR2: MGHRA and YSYEKL. This CDR3 region has 14 residues. The V gene end was trimmed by 6 bases and the J gene end by 3 bases; junction bases not matched to a gene: 6. CDR3 in amino acids: CASRGTGQDYEQYF. The DNA for the CDR3 is TGCGCCAGCAGGGGGACAGGGCAAGACTACGAGCAGTACTTC.

The chain recombines TRBV30 with TRBJ2-7, with 9 bases identical to TRBD1. Germline V CDR1 and CDR2: GTSNPN, SVGIG (reference sequence). V gave up 4 bases and J gave up 6 bases; unmatched junction bases: 13. This CDR3 contains 15 residues. As DNA, the CDR3 is TGTGCCTGGACCTTCAGGGACAGGGAGGCGGGCGAGCAGTACTTC. This gives the protein CAWTFRDREAGEQYF.

This chain connects TRBV18 to TRBJ2-5, with TRBD2 identical over 9 bases. V was pared by 1 base and J by 5 bases, with 8 bases of the junction left unmatched. CDR1 is KGHSH and CDR2 is LQKENI in the germline V gene. The CDR3 consists of 16 residues. The CDR3 sequence is CASSPRVSGSWETQYF. CDR3 DNA sequence: TGTGCCAGCTCACCACGCGTTAGCGGGAGTTGGGAGACCCAGTACTTC.

V and J are TRBV14 and TRBJ1-6; a possible D gene is TRBD1 (6 bases). The length of the CDR3 is 14 residues. Germline V gene sequence: CDR1 SGHDN, CDR2 FVKESK. The V and J ends lost 5 bases and 8 bases respectively, with 13 bases between them. CDR3 region: CASSYGGGHSPLHF. The DNA for the CDR3 is TGTGCCAGCAGCTATGGCGGGGGGCATTCACCCCTCCACTTT. Together with reference TRBV14 and TRBJ1-6, the CDR3 gives the full variable domain: EAGVTQFPSHSVIEKGQTVTLRCDPISGHDNLYWYRRVMGKEIKFLLHFVKESKQDESGMPNNRFLAERTGGTYSTLKVQPAELEDSGVYFCASSYGGGHSPLHFGNGTRLTVT.

The chain uses TRBV29-1 and TRBJ1-1; D is possibly TRBD1 (5 bases). Per the germline V gene, CDR1 is SQVTM and CDR2 is ANQGSEA. V was clipped by 7 bases and J by 2 bases, with 8 bases between them. The CDR3 runs 11 residues. The CDR3 loop is CSGDYNTEAFF. DNA for the CDR3: TGCAGCGGGGACTATAACACTGAAGCTTTCTTT.

This rearrangement joins TRBV29-1 to TRBJ2-7; D perhaps matches TRBD1 (6 bases). CDR1 is SQVTM and CDR2 is ANQGSEA in the germline V gene. V gave up 2 bases and J gave up 6 bases, with 11 bases separating them. The CDR3 loop spans 12 amino acids. CDR3 sequence (DNA): TGCAGCGTTGAAAGGGCAGGGGTCGAGCAGTACTTC. The encoded protein is CSVERAGVEQYF.

This clone was observed a few times. The CDR3 region is CASSRDRSSYEQYF. CDR3 nucleotides: TGTGCCAGCAGTCGGGACAGGAGCTCCTACGAGCAGTACTTC. This chain links TRBV6-5 with TRBJ2-7; 8 nucleotides align to TRBD1. The CDR3 is 14 amino acids. Losses at the gene ends were 5 bases for V and 0 bases for J; bases not matched to a gene: 3. Looked up from germline, CDR1 is MNHEY and CDR2 is SVGAGI.